Below are 22 T cell receptor beta chains sequenced from a single sample in a study of T cell changes during pregnancy in multiple sclerosis. Sequencing used immunoSEQ multiplex PCR; TCRdb keeps in-frame clones, though not all of them. Altogether under 50,000 clones are present, roughly nine tenths being singletons, with the ten largest covering approximately 0.8%. Sequences were derived from CD4+ T cells from peripheral blood mononuclear cells, sampled in the third trimester of pregnancy. These receptors were obtained from a female donor with multiple sclerosis, enrolled in a pregnancy study.

The rearrangement links TRBV5-1 to TRBJ2-7, with 9 bases identical to TRBD1. V lost 3 bases and J lost 4; bases outside the gene matches: 8. The germline gives CDR1 SGHRS, CDR2 YFSETQ. CDR3 size: 15 residues. The CDR3 region has the DNA TGCGCCAGCAGCTCGGGTGGGACAGGGACGTACGAGCAGTACTTC. Residues: CASSSGGTGTYEQYF. The complete variable domain, with remaining parts taken from reference TRBV5-1 and TRBJ2-7, reads KAGVTQTPRYLIKTRGQQVTLSCSPISGHRSVSWYQQTPGQGLQFLFEYFSETQRNKGNFPGRFSGRQFSNSRSEMNVSTLELGDSALYLCASSSGGTGTYEQYFGPGTRLTVT.

The V call is TRBV29-1, the J call TRBJ2-3, with TRBD2 matching over 8 bases. In germline, CDR1 is SQVTM, CDR2 ANQGSEA. The length of the CDR3 is 14 residues. With 6 bases clipped from V and 3 bases from J, the junction kept 8 bases outside the gene matches. Here the CDR3 DNA reads TGCAGCGTCAACCGCCCGGGGGGGACAGATACGCAGTATTTT. This gives the protein CSVNRPGGTDTQYF.

This chain joins TRBV5-4 and TRBJ1-1; 7 bases are a match to TRBD1. The CDR3 totals 15 residues. Trimming at V came to 4 bases and at J to 1 base, leaving 7 bases not matched to a gene. CDR1 is SGHNT, CDR2 YYREEE, per germline (reference sequence). The CDR3 protein is CASSRQGLPNTEAFF. The CDR3, as DNA: TGTGCCAGCAGCAGACAGGGACTCCCGAACACTGAAGCTTTCTTT. Filled out from reference TRBV5-4 and TRBJ1-1, the complete variable domain reads ETGVTQSPTHLIKTRGQQVTLRCSSQSGHNTVSWYQQALGQGPQFIFQYYREEENGRGNFPPRFSGLQFPNYSSELNVNALELDDSALYLCASSRQGLPNTEAFFGQGTRLTVV.

The rearrangement links TRBV19 to TRBJ2-5, with 9 nucleotides matching TRBD2. Germline V gives CDR1 LNHDA, CDR2 SQIVND (reference sequence). The CDR3 is 13 amino acids. V was clipped by 4 bases and J by 4 bases; unmatched bases: 1. The CDR3 protein is CASSKLAGETQYF. CDR3 nucleotide sequence: TGTGCCAGTAGTAAACTAGCGGGAGAGACCCAGTACTTC.

This clone was observed a handful of times. The CDR3 coding sequence is TGTGCCAGCAGCTTGTCGTCGCGGGAGCCCTACAATGAGCAGTTCTTC. Translating gives CASSLSSREPYNEQFF. The rearrangement links TRBV5-4 to TRBJ2-1, with 7 bases aligning to TRBD2. Germline-derived CDR1 and CDR2 are SGHNT and YYREEE (reference sequence). The J segment lost 2 bases and the V segment lost 1 base, leaving 6 bases of the junction unmatched. The CDR3 contains 16 residues.

The chain employs TRBV11-3 and TRBJ2-2, with 9 bases identical to TRBD1. The CDR3 loop spans 15 amino acids. Germline CDR1 SGHNT, CDR2 YENEEA. V was clipped by 5 bases and J by 6 bases; unmatched bases: 7. CDR3 protein: CASSTGQGRAGELFF. CDR3 coding DNA: TGTGCCAGCAGCACGGGACAGGGAAGGGCCGGGGAGCTGTTTTTT.

The chain links TRBV7-9 to TRBJ2-5, with D perhaps matching TRBD1 (5 bases). Germline CDR1 reads SEHNR; CDR2 reads FQNEAQ (reference sequence). This CDR3 spans 16 amino acids. Trimming removed 5 bases at V and 4 bases at J, with 20 bases between. This chain's CDR3 is CASSPDRYYPPETQYF. Here the CDR3 DNA reads TGTGCCAGCAGCCCCGACAGATACTACCCCCCAGAGACCCAGTACTTC.

This clone was seen only a few times. The rearrangement uses TRBV13 and TRBJ2-7, with TRBD1 as a possible D gene (6 bases). CDR3 length equals 13 residues. CDR1 is PRHDT and CDR2 is FYEKMQ in the germline V gene (reference sequence). The V end was cut by 5 bases, the J end by 4 bases, with 12 bases between. CDR3 DNA: TGTGCCAGCAGCCGAAAACAGGGTTACGAGCAGTACTTC. This sequence encodes CASSRKQGYEQYF.

This sequence joins TRBV10-3 and TRBJ2-7; 10 nucleotides match TRBD1. This CDR3 comprises 14 residues. The V and J ends lost 6 bases and 6 bases, in that order; junction bases with no gene match: 8. The germline V gene encodes CDR1 ENHRY and CDR2 SYGVKD. CDR3 bases: TGTGCCATCAGCTCCGGGACAGGGGTTCTCGAGCAGTACTTC. It encodes CAISSGTGVLEQYF.

The CDR3 reads CASSRDSGGSQETQYF. The CDR3 DNA reads TGCGCCAGCAGCCGAGATTCCGGCGGGAGCCAAGAGACCCAGTACTTC. This chain links TRBV4-1 with TRBJ2-5, with 7 bases that match TRBD2. CDR3 length: 16 amino acids. Per the germline V gene, CDR1 is MGHRA and CDR2 is YSYEKL. Losses at the gene ends were 4 bases for V and 1 base for J; bases not matched to a gene: 9.

The V call is TRBV4-1, the J call TRBJ1-4; D is possibly TRBD1 (5 bases). The CDR3 extends over 14 amino acids. Germline lookup yields CDR1 MGHRA and CDR2 YSYEKL. Trimming left V 4 bases short and J 10 bases short, with 16 bases between. CDR3 sequence: CASSRTGVNGKLFF. The CDR3 nucleotides read TGCGCCAGCAGCCGGACGGGGGTTAACGGAAAACTGTTTTTT.

The chain recombines TRBV14 with TRBJ2-2; 7 bases fit TRBD2. V lost 3 bases, J lost 6 bases, and 4 bases stayed unmatched. The germline V gene has CDR1 SGHDN and CDR2 FVKESK. The CDR3 loop spans 14 amino acids. The CDR3 DNA reads TGTGCCAGCAGCCAGGCTAGCGGCGCCGGGGAGCTGTTTTTT. Its translation: CASSQASGAGELFF.

The count of this clone is one. V gene TRBV30 combines with J gene TRBJ2-7, with 10 bases aligning to TRBD1. V lost 0 bases and J lost 3; bases outside the gene matches: 5. Germline CDR1 reads GTSNPN; CDR2 reads SVGIG (reference sequence). The CDR3 extends over 15 amino acids. In DNA form, the CDR3 reads TGTGCCTGGAGTGTAAGGGGACAGGGGTTCTACGAGCAGTACTTC. Its protein is CAWSVRGQGFYEQYF.

V and J are TRBV19 and TRBJ2-5, with D possibly matching TRBD1 (6 bases). Trimming stripped 1 base from V and 2 bases from J, with 14 bases between. Germline V gene lookup returns CDR1 LNHDA and CDR2 SQIVND (reference sequence). This CDR3 is 16 amino acids long. DNA of the CDR3: TGTGCCAGTAGTATAGTCTCAGGACAGACTCAAGAGACCCAGTACTTC. Translated, it gives CASSIVSGQTQETQYF.

This CDR3 is CASSLFQGVNTEAFF. The CDR3 nucleotides are TGTGCCAGCAGTTTATTTCAGGGCGTGAACACTGAAGCTTTCTTT. The chain has TRBV27 and TRBJ1-1; TRBD1 might be the D (5 bases). The CDR3 spans 15 residues. Trimming shortened V by 1 base and J by 0 bases, and 9 bases separated the two germline ends. Germline lookup yields CDR1 MNHEY and CDR2 SMNVEV (reference sequence).

This chain links TRBV2 with TRBJ1-5, with D unclear. V lost 8 bases to trimming and J lost 0 bases, with 8 bases between them. The CDR3 runs to 13 residues. Looked up from germline, CDR1 is SNHLY and CDR2 is FYNNEI. The DNA for the CDR3 is TGTGCCAGCCTGGCGGGTAGCAATCAGCCCCAGCATTTT. This gives the protein CASLAGSNQPQHF.

This chain joins TRBV14 and TRBJ2-5; TRBD2 aligns across 9 bases. The J call is in doubt because the DNA end fits TRBJ2-7 better. This CDR3 is built from 15 residues. In germline, CDR1 is SGHDN, CDR2 FVKESK. The CDR3 DNA follows: TGTGCCAGCAGCCAAGGTGGGACTAGCCTTTACGAGCAGTACTTC. It is translated as CASSQGGTSLYEQYF.

CDR3 region: CASSLGATSAYEQYF. The CDR3 DNA reads TGCGCCAGCAGCTTGGGAGCGACTAGCGCCTACGAGCAGTACTTC. The V call is TRBV5-1, the J call TRBJ2-7, with 8 bases aligning to TRBD2. The V segment lost 0 bases and the J segment 2 bases; nucleotides outside the gene matches: 4. The CDR3 covers 15 residues. Germline V lookup: CDR1 SGHRS, CDR2 YFSETQ.

V and J are TRBV4-1 and TRBJ1-2; 8 bases are shared with TRBD1. Germline V gene sequence: CDR1 MGHRA, CDR2 YSYEKL. Trimming removed 4 bases from V and 2 bases from J; junction bases left unmatched: 3. The CDR3 loop spans 14 amino acids. This chain's CDR3 is CASSLGTGNYGYTF. The DNA for the CDR3 is TGCGCCAGCAGCCTGGGGACAGGCAACTATGGCTACACCTTC.

The CDR3 sequence is CASSQRGGQDFSGANVLTF. Written as DNA, the CDR3 is TGTGCCAGCAGCCAGAGGGGGGGACAGGACTTCTCTGGGGCCAACGTCCTGACTTTC. V is TRBV7-3 and J is TRBJ2-6, with TRBD1 as a possible D gene (8 bases). This CDR3 has 19 residues. The V end was cut by 5 bases, the J end by 0 bases, with 20 bases between. The V gene's germline CDR1 is SGHTA and CDR2 FQGTGA. The whole variable domain, remainder taken from reference TRBV7-3 and TRBJ2-6, is GAGVSQTPSNKVTEKGKYVELRCDPISGHTALYWYRQSLGQGPEFLIYFQGTGAADDSGLPNDRFFAVRPEGSVSTLKIQRTERGDSAVYLCASSQRGGQDFSGANVLTFGAGSRLTVL.

Only one count was recorded for this clone. The chain uses TRBV28 and TRBJ2-7; D is possibly TRBD2 (6 bases). V was cut by 6 bases and J by 7 bases, with 22 bases left in between. The V gene's germline CDR1 is MDHEN and CDR2 SYDVKM. The CDR3 runs 15 residues. In nucleotides, the CDR3 is TGTGCCAGCAGCGGAGCAGCGGGCGATCCTAGGGAGCAGTACTTC. Translating gives CASSGAAGDPREQYF.

This clone was recorded only once. The V gene is TRBV9, the J gene TRBJ2-3; D uncertain. Germline V gene sequence: CDR1 SGDLS, CDR2 YYNGEE. The ends were cut back, 0 bases at V and 6 bases at J, with 11 bases in the middle. CDR3 length equals 14 residues. Here the CDR3 reads CASSVARHGDTQYF. DNA for the CDR3: TGTGCCAGCAGCGTAGCGAGACACGGTGATACGCAGTATTTT. Variable domain in full (rest from reference TRBV9 and TRBJ2-3): DSGVTQTPKHLITATGQRVTLRCSPRSGDLSVYWYQQSLDQGLQFLIQYYNGEERAKGNILERFSAQQFPDLHSELNLSSLELGDSALYFCASSVARHGDTQYFGPGTRLTVL.